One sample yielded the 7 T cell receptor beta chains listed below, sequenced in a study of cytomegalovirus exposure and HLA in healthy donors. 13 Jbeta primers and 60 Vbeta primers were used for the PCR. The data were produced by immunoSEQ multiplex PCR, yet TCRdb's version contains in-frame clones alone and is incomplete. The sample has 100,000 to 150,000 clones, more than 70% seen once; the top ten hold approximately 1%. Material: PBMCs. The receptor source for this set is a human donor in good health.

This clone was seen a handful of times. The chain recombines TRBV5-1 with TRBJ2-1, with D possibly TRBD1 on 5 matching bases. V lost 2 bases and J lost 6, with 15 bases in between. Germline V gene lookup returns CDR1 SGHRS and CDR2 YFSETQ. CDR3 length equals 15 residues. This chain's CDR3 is CASSLTGVLGNEQFF. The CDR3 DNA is TGCGCCAGCAGCTTAACAGGCGTCTTAGGCAATGAGCAGTTCTTC.

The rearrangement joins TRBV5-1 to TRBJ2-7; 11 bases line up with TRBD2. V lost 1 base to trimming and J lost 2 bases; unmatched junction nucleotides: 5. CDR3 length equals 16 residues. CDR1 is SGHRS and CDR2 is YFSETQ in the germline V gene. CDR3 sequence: CASSLTTSGGPYEQYF. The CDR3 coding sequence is TGCGCCAGCAGCTTGACTACTAGCGGGGGACCCTACGAGCAGTACTTC. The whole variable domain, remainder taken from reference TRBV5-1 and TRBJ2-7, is KAGVTQTPRYLIKTRGQQVTLSCSPISGHRSVSWYQQTPGQGLQFLFEYFSETQRNKGNFPGRFSGRQFSNSRSEMNVSTLELGDSALYLCASSLTTSGGPYEQYFGPGTRLTVT.

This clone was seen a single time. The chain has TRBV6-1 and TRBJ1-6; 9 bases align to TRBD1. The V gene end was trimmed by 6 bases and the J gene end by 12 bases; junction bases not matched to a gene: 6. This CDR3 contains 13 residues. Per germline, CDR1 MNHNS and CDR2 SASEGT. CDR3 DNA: TGTGCCAGCAGGTCCGGGACAGGGAGACCCCTCCACTTT. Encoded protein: CASRSGTGRPLHF.

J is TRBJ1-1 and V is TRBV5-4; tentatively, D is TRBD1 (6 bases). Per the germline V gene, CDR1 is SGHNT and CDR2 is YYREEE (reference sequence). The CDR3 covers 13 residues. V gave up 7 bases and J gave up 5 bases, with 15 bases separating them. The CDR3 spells CASYLRGGTEAFF. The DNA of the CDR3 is TGTGCCAGCTATCTCAGGGGAGGGACTGAAGCTTTCTTT.

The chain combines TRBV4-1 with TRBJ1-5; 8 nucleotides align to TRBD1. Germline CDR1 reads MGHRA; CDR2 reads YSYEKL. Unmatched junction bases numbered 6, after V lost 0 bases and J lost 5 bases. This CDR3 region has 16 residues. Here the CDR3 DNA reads TGCGCCAGCAGCCAAGATGACAGGGGAGGGTATCAGCCCCAGCATTTT. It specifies CASSQDDRGGYQPQHF.

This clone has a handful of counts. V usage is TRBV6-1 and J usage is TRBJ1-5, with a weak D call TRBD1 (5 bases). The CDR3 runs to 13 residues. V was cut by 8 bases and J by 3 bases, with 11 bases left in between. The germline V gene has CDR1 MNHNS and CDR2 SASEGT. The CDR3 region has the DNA TGTGCCAGCCGGGGGACGATCAATCAGCCCCAGCATTTT. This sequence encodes CASRGTINQPQHF.

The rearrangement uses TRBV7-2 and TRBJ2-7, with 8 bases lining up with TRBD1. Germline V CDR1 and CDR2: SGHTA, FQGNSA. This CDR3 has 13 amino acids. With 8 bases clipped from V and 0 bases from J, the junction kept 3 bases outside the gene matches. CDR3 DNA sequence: TGTGCCAGCGGACAGGGACCCTCCTACGAGCAGTACTTC. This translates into CASGQGPSYEQYF.